The next 22 T cell receptor beta chains were all read from a single sample in a study of beta chain features in type 1 diabetes. As every portion of the isolated RNA was reverse transcribed, the sequencing read expressed TCRB transcripts. The protocol was immunoSEQ multiplex PCR, while the TCRdb copy is restricted to in-frame clones and leaves out a portion. The sample consists of about 450,000 clones, more than 9.5% of them appearing once. Source material: naive CD4+ T cells from blood. The receptor source for this set is a woman under 30 in good health.

This clone was observed a handful of times. The chain links TRBV9 to TRBJ1-1, with 7 nucleotides matching TRBD1. The CDR3 sequence is 15 residues long. Trimming cost V 3 bases and J 1 base; bases outside gene matches: 6. Per germline, CDR1 SGDLS and CDR2 YYNGEE. In DNA, the CDR3 is TGTGCCAGCAGCGCCGTAGACAGGGCGAACACTGAAGCTTTCTTT. Encoded protein: CASSAVDRANTEAFF.

The chain carries TRBV2 and TRBJ1-6; possible D gene TRBD1, 5 bases. The CDR3 sequence is 13 residues long. V was cut by 6 bases and J by 5 bases, with 8 bases left in between. Germline CDR1 is SNHLY and CDR2 is FYNNEI. CDR3 DNA: TGTGCCAGCAGAGGACACAATAATTCACCCCTCCACTTT. Protein: CASRGHNNSPLHF.

V usage is TRBV7-9 and J usage is TRBJ2-3; D is undetermined. Germline CDR1 SEHNR, CDR2 FQNEAQ (reference sequence). The V end lost 6 bases, the J end lost 5 bases, and 15 bases lay between the germline ends. The CDR3 length is 14 residues. The CDR3 here is CASRPGRKGDTQYF. CDR3 DNA sequence: TGTGCCAGCAGACCCGGGCGAAAGGGAGATACGCAGTATTTT.

This clone was observed a few times. This chain uses TRBV29-1 with TRBJ1-1; 9 bases are a match to TRBD1. This CDR3 region has 13 residues. V dropped 4 bases and J dropped 3; count of bases not matched to a gene: 3. Germline loops: CDR1 SQVTM, CDR2 ANQGSEA. The CDR3 spells CSVGDRAYTEAFF. The CDR3 DNA sequence: TGCAGCGTTGGGGACAGGGCGTACACTGAAGCTTTCTTT.

The rearrangement uses TRBV4-3 and TRBJ1-2; 8 bases fit TRBD1. The CDR3 is 14 residues long. The V gene's germline CDR1 is LGHNA and CDR2 YSLEER. V lost 3 bases and J lost 6; bases outside the gene matches: 6. CDR3 protein: CASSHVDRVDGYTF. CDR3 nucleotides: TGCGCCAGCAGCCACGTGGACAGGGTTGATGGCTACACCTTC.

V gene TRBV29-1 combines with J gene TRBJ2-3; D is perhaps TRBD1 (6 bases). The ends were cut back, 6 bases at V and 3 bases at J, with 19 bases in the middle. Germline CDR1 reads SQVTM; CDR2 reads ANQGSEA. CDR3 size: 15 residues. CDR3 DNA: TGCAGCGTCTTATACGGACAGAGCTGGACAGATACGCAGTATTTT. This codes for CSVLYGQSWTDTQYF.

The chain carries TRBV4-1 and TRBJ2-1, with D perhaps TRBD1 or TRBD2 (5 bases each). Trimming shortened V by 1 base and J by 8 bases, and 15 bases separated the two germline ends. CDR3 length: 15 residues. Per the germline V gene, CDR1 is MGHRA and CDR2 is YSYEKL. The CDR3 nucleotides read TGCGCCAGCAGCCAAGCGGGGCAGGCCCCCTATGAGCAGTTCTTC. It yields the protein CASSQAGQAPYEQFF.

The chain uses TRBV7-9 and TRBJ2-5; no reliable D call. Germline V gene lookup returns CDR1 SEHNR and CDR2 FQNEAQ (reference sequence). Trimming removed 5 bases at V and 8 bases at J, with 6 bases between. This CDR3 is 10 amino acids long. As DNA, the CDR3 is TGTGCCAGCAGCCTTCAAACCCAGTACTTC. It specifies CASSLQTQYF.

The rearrangement links TRBV7-9 to TRBJ1-2; 8 nucleotides agree with TRBD1. Germline CDR1 and CDR2: SEHNR and FQNEAQ (reference sequence). The CDR3 runs 15 residues. The junction had 14 bases not matched to a gene; V was cut back by 6 bases and J by 8 bases. CDR3 sequence: CASRQGAGGREGYTF. Written as DNA, the CDR3 is TGTGCCAGCAGGCAGGGGGCCGGTGGAAGGGAAGGCTACACCTTC.

A few counts support this clone. The chain carries TRBV30 and TRBJ1-5; TRBD1 agrees at 7 bases. This CDR3 has 15 amino acids. Trimming removed 3 bases from V and 3 bases from J; junction bases left unmatched: 8. Per germline, CDR1 GTSNPN and CDR2 SVGIG (reference sequence). The CDR3 is CAWSRVGQFNQPQHF. DNA of the CDR3: TGTGCCTGGAGCCGAGTGGGACAGTTCAATCAGCCCCAGCATTTT.

This clone was seen more than once but under ten times. The chain employs TRBV29-1 and TRBJ2-2; 8 nucleotides align to TRBD1. This CDR3 spans 15 amino acids. Germline CDR1 SQVTM, CDR2 ANQGSEA. Losses at the gene ends were 3 bases for V and 6 bases for J; bases not matched to a gene: 9. CDR3 amino acids: CSVESDRGRPGELFF. The DNA for the CDR3 is TGCAGCGTTGAGTCTGACAGGGGAAGGCCCGGGGAGCTGTTTTTT.

The chain uses TRBV29-1 and TRBJ2-5, with D perhaps TRBD2 (7 bases). Germline lookup yields CDR1 SQVTM and CDR2 ANQGSEA. The CDR3 loop spans 14 amino acids. V was shortened by 4 bases and J by 1 base, with 13 bases between the two germline ends. The CDR3 sequence is CSVVRGGGQETQYF. The CDR3 coding sequence is TGCAGCGTTGTGAGGGGGGGCGGCCAAGAGACCCAGTACTTC.

This clone was observed a few times. The CDR3 region is CASSSLLVQETQYF. The CDR3, as DNA: TGTGCCAGCAGCTCCCTCCTGGTTCAAGAGACCCAGTACTTC. The chain is built from TRBV7-7 and TRBJ2-5, with D hard to call. Germline CDR1 reads SSHAT; CDR2 reads FNYEAQ (reference sequence). The V gene lost 4 bases and the J gene lost 2 bases, with 11 bases spanning the gap. The CDR3 spans 14 residues.

The J gene is TRBJ2-3, the V gene TRBV27; 8 nucleotides align to TRBD2. The CDR3 length is 14 residues. Trimming took 2 bases from V and 4 from J; bases not matched to a gene: 2. The germline V gene has CDR1 MNHEY and CDR2 SMNVEV (reference sequence). Here the CDR3 DNA reads TGTGCCAGCAGTTTAGTTAGCGGGGCAGATACGCAGTATTTT. It yields the protein CASSLVSGADTQYF.

A remark on this clone: This same CDR3 is encoded by further DNA sequences in the sample. This chain uses TRBV9 with TRBJ2-3, with 8 positions matching TRBD2. Germline CDR1 SGDLS, CDR2 YYNGEE. The V gene end was trimmed by 2 bases and the J gene end by 2 bases; junction bases not matched to a gene: 1. CDR3 size: 14 residues. The CDR3 nucleotides read TGTGCCAGCAGCGTTAGCGGGACCACAGATACGCAGTATTTT. Protein product: CASSVSGTTDTQYF.

The rearrangement joins TRBV29-1 to TRBJ2-3; 9 bases are a match to TRBD2. Germline V CDR1 and CDR2: SQVTM, ANQGSEA. The CDR3 has 16 amino acids. V lost 5 bases, J lost 3 bases, and 12 bases stayed unmatched. DNA of the CDR3: TGCAGCGTTATCAAGAGGAGCGGGGGGTATACAGATACGCAGTATTTT. It codes for CSVIKRSGGYTDTQYF.

The V call is TRBV7-2, the J call TRBJ1-3; D is unresolved. V was clipped by 1 base and J by 1 base, with 8 bases between them. The CDR3 runs 15 residues. Per the germline V gene, CDR1 is SGHTA and CDR2 is FQGNSA. The CDR3 nucleotides read TGTGCCAGCAGCTTAGGTTGGATATCTGGAAACACCATATATTTT. Residues: CASSLGWISGNTIYF. The full variable domain, its missing parts supplied by reference TRBV7-2 and TRBJ1-3, is GAGVSQSPSNKVTEKGKDVELRCDPISGHTALYWYRQSLGQGLEFLIYFQGNSAPDKSGLPSDRFSAERTGGSVSTLTIQRTQQEDSAVYLCASSLGWISGNTIYFGEGSWLTVV.

This rearrangement joins TRBV7-2 to TRBJ2-3, with TRBD2 matching over 10 bases. The CDR3 is 16 amino acids. After removal of 5 bases from V and 3 bases from J, the junction contained 8 bases not matched to a gene. The germline gives CDR1 SGHTA, CDR2 FQGNSA. CDR3 protein: CASSAAGTSDTDTQYF. The CDR3 DNA reads as TGTGCCAGCAGCGCCGCCGGGACTAGCGATACAGATACGCAGTATTTT. The entire variable domain, with the rest obtained from reference TRBV7-2 and TRBJ2-3, is as follows: GAGVSQSPSNKVTEKGKDVELRCDPISGHTALYWYRQSLGQGLEFLIYFQGNSAPDKSGLPSDRFSAERTGGSVSTLTIQRTQQEDSAVYLCASSAAGTSDTDTQYFGPGTRLTVL.

Only a few counts were recorded for this clone. This sequence joins TRBV4-1 and TRBJ1-5; weak D call: TRBD1 (6 bases). This CDR3 is built from 18 residues. Germline CDR1 and CDR2: MGHRA and YSYEKL. The V and J ends lost 1 base and 0 bases respectively, with 16 bases between them. The CDR3 DNA reads as TGCGCCAGCAGCCAAGGCCCTCGAGGGGGTCATAGCAATCAGCCCCAGCATTTT. Protein product: CASSQGPRGGHSNQPQHF.

This sequence joins TRBV30 and TRBJ2-1; tentative D call: TRBD2 (5 bases). The germline V gene has CDR1 GTSNPN and CDR2 SVGIG (reference sequence). The V gene lost 2 bases and the J gene lost 9 bases, with 8 bases spanning the gap. The CDR3 runs to 11 residues. DNA of the CDR3: TGTGCCTGGAGTCTAGCAGGTGAGCAGTTCTTC. The encoded protein is CAWSLAGEQFF.

This clone was recorded a few times. This chain uses TRBV7-2 with TRBJ2-7; D is ambiguous. V was shortened by 5 bases and J by 7 bases, with 12 bases between the two germline ends. CDR3 length equals 12 residues. Germline-derived CDR1 and CDR2 are SGHTA and FQGNSA. The CDR3 sequence: CASSPSRWEQYF. DNA of the CDR3: TGTGCCAGCAGCCCAAGCCGATGGGAGCAGTACTTC.

This clone has just a few counts. The chain couples TRBV5-4 to TRBJ2-7; D is possibly TRBD1 or TRBD2 (5 bases each). The CDR3 has 14 residues. The germline CDR1 and CDR2 sequences are SGHNT and YYREEE (reference sequence). With 4 bases removed from V and 5 bases from J, the gap between germline ends came to 16 bases. This CDR3 is CASSRASGTHEQYF. In DNA form, the CDR3 reads TGTGCCAGCAGCCGGGCATCGGGGACCCACGAGCAGTACTTC.